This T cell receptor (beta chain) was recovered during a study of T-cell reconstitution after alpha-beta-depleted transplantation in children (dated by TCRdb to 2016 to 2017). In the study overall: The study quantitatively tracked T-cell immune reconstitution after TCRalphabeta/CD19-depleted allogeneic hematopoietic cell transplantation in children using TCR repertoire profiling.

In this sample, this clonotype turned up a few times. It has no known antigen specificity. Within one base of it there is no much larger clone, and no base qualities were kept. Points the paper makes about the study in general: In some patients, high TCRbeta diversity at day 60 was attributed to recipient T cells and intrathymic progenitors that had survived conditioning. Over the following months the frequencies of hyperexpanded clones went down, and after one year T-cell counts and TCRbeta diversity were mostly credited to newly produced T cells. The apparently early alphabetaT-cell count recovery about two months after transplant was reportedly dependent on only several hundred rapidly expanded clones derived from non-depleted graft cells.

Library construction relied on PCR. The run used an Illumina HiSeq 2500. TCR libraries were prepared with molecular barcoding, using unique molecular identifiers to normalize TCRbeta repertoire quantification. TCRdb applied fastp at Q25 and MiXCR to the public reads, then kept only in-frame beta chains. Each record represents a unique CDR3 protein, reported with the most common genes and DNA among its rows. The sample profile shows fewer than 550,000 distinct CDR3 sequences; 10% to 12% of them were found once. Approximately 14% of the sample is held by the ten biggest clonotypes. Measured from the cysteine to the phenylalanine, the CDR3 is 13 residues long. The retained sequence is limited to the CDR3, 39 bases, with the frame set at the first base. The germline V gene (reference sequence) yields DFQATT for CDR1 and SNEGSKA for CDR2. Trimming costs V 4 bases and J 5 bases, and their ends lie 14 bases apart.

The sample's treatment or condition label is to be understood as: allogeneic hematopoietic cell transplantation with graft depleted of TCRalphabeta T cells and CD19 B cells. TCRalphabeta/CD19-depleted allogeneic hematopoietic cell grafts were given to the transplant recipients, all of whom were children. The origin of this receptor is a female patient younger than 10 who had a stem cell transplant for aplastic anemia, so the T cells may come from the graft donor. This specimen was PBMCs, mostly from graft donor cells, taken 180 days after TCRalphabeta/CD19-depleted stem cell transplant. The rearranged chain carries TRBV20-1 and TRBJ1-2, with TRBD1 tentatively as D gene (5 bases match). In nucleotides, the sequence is TGCAGTGCTAAGGTCAGGGACGGGTATGGCTACACCTTC. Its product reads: CSAKVRDGYGYTF.